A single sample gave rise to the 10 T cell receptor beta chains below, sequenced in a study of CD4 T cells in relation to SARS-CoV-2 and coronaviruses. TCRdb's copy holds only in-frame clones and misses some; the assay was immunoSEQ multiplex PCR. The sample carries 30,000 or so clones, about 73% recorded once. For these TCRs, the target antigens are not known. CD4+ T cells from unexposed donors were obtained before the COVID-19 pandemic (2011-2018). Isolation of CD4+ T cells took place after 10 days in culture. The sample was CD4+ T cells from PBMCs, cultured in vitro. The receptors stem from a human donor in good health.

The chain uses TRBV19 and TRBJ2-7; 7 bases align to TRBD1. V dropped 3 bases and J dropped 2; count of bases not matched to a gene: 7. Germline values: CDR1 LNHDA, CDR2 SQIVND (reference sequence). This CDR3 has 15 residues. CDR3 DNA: TGTGCCAGTAGTATTAGCCCCGGACAGGCCTACGAGCAGTACTTC. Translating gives CASSISPGQAYEQYF.

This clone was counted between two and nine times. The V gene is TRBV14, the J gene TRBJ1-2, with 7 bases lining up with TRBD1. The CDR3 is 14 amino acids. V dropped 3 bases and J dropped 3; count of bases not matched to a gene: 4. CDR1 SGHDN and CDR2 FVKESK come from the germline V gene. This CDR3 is CASSQSTGYYGYTF. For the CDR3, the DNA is TGTGCCAGCAGCCAGTCGACAGGGTACTATGGCTACACCTTC.

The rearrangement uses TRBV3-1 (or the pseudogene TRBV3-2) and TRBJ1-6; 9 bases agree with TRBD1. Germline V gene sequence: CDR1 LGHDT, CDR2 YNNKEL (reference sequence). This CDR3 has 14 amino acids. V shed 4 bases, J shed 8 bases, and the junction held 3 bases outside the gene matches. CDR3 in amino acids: CASSLRDRDSPLHF. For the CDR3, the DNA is TGTGCCAGCAGCCTCCGGGACAGGGATTCACCCCTCCACTTT.

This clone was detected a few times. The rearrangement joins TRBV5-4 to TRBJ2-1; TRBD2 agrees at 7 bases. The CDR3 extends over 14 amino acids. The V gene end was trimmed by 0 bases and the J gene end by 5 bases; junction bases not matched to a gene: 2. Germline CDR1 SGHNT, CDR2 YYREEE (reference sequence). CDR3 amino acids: CASSLALADNEQFF. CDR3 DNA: TGTGCCAGCAGCTTGGCCCTAGCGGACAATGAGCAGTTCTTC.

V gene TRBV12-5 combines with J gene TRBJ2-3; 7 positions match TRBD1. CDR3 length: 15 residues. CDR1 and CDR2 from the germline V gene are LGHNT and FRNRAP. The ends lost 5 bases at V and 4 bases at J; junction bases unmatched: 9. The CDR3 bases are TGTGCTAGTGGTCCGGGCACAGGGACAGCAGATACGCAGTATTTT. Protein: CASGPGTGTADTQYF.

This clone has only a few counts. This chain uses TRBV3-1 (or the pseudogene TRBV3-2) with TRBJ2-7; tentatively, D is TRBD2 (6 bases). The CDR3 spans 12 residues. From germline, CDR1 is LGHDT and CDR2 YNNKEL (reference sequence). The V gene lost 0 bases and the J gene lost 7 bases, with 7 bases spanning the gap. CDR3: CASSQDAGEQYF. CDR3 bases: TGTGCCAGCAGCCAAGATGCGGGAGAGCAGTACTTC.

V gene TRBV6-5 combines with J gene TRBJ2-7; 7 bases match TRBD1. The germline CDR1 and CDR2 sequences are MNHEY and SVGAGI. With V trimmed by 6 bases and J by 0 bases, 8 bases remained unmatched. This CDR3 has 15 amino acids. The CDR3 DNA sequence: TGTGCCAGCAGACGAGACAGGGCAGTCTCCTACGAGCAGTACTTC. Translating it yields CASRRDRAVSYEQYF.

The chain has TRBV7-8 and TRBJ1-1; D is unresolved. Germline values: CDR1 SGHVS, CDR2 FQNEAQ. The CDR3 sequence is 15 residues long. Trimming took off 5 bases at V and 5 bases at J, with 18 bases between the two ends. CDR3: CASSPEVTVGTEAFF. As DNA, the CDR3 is TGTGCCAGCAGCCCCGAGGTCACAGTAGGGACTGAAGCTTTCTTT. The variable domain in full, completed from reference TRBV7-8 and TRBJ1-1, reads GAGVSQSPRYKVAKRGQDVALRCDPISGHVSLFWYQQALGQGPEFLTYFQNEAQLDKSGLPSDRFFAERPEGSVSTLKIQRTQQEDSAVYLCASSPEVTVGTEAFFGQGTRLTVV.

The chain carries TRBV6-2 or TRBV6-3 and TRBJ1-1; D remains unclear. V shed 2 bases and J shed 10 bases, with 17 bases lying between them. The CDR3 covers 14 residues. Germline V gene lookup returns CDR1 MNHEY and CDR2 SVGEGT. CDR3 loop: CASSYGADIGAAFF. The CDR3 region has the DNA TGTGCCAGCAGTTACGGCGCGGATATTGGCGCAGCTTTCTTT.

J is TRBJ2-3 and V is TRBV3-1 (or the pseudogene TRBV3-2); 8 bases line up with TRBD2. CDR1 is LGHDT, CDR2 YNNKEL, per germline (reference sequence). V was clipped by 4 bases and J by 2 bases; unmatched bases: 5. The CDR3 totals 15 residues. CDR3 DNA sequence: TGTGCCAGCAGCCCCGGGACTAGAGCCACAGATACGCAGTATTTT. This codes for CASSPGTRATDTQYF.